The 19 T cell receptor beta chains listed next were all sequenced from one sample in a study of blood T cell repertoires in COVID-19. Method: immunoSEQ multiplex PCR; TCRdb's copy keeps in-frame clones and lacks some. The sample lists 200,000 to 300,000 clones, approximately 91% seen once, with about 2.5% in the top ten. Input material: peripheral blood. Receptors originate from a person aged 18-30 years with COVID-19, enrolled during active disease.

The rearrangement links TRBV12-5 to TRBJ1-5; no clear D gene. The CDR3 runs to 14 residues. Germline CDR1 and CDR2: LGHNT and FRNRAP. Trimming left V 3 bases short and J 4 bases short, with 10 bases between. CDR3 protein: CASGFSLDNQPQHF. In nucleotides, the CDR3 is TGTGCTAGTGGTTTCTCCTTAGATAATCAGCCCCAGCATTTT.

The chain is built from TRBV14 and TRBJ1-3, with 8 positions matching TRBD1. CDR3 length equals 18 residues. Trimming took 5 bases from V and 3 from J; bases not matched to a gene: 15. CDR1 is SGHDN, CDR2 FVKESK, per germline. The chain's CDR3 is CASSARTGSPLDGNTIYF. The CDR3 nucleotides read TGTGCCAGCAGCGCCAGGACAGGGAGCCCCCTAGATGGAAACACCATATATTTT.

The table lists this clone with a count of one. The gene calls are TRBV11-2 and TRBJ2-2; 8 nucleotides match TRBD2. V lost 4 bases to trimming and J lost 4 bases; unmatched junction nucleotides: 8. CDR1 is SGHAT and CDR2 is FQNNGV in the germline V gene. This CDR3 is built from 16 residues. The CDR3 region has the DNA TGTGCCAGCAGCTGGCACTACAGCGGGAGCACCGGGGAGCTGTTTTTT. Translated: CASSWHYSGSTGELFF.

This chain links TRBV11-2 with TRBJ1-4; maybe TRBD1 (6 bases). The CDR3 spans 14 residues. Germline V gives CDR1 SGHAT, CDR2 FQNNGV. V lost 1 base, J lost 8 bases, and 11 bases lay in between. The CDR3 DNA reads TGTGCCAGCAGCTTAGCAGGGGATGGGGAAAAACTGTTTTTT. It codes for CASSLAGDGEKLFF.

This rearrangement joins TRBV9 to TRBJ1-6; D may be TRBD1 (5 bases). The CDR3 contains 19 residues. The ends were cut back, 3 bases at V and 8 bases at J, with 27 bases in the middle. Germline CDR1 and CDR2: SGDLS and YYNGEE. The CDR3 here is CASSGTGTPNRWGDSPLHF. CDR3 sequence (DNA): TGTGCCAGCAGCGGTACCGGGACTCCGAATCGATGGGGGGATTCACCCCTCCACTTT.

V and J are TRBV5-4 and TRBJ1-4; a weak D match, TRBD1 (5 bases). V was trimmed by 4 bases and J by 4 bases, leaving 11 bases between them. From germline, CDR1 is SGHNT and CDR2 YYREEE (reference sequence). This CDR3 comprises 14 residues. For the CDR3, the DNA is TGTGCCAGCAGCGGGGCGGGGCGTAATGAAAAACTGTTTTTT. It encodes CASSGAGRNEKLFF. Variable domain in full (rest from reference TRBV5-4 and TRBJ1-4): ETGVTQSPTHLIKTRGQQVTLRCSSQSGHNTVSWYQQALGQGPQFIFQYYREEENGRGNFPPRFSGLQFPNYSSELNVNALELDDSALYLCASSGAGRNEKLFFGSGTQLSVL.

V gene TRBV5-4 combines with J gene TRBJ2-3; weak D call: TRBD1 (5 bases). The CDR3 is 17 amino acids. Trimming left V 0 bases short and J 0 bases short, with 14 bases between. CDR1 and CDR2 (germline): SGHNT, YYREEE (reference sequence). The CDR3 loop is CASSLVGPATSTDTQYF. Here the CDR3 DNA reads TGTGCCAGCAGCTTGGTGGGGCCCGCCACTAGCACAGATACGCAGTATTTT. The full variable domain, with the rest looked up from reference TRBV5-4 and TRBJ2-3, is ETGVTQSPTHLIKTRGQQVTLRCSSQSGHNTVSWYQQALGQGPQFIFQYYREEENGRGNFPPRFSGLQFPNYSSELNVNALELDDSALYLCASSLVGPATSTDTQYFGPGTRLTVL.

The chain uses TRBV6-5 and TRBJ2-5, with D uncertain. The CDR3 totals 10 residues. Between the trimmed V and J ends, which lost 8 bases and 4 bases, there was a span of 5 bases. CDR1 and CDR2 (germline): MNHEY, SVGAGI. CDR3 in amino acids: CASPGETQYF. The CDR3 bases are TGTGCCAGCCCGGGAGAGACCCAGTACTTC.

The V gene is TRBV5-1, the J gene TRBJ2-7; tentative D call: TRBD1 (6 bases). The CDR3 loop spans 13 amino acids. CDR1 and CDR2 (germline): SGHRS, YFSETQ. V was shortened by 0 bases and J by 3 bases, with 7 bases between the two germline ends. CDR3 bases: TGCGCCAGCAGCTTGGGGGACAACTACGAGCAGTACTTC. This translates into CASSLGDNYEQYF.

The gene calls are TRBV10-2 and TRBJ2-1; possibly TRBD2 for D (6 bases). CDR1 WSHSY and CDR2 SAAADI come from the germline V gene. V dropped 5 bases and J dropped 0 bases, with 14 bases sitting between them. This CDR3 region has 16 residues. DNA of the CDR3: TGCGCCAGCAGTTTCCCGGGGGAGAGCTCCTACAATGAGCAGTTCTTC. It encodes CASSFPGESSYNEQFF.

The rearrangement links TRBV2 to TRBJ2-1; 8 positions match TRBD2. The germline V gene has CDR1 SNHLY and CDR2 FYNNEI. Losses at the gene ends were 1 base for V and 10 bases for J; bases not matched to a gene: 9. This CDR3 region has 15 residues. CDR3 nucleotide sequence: TGTGCCAGCAGTGAAGGGGATAGCGGGGTAGGGGAGCAGTTCTTC. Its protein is CASSEGDSGVGEQFF.

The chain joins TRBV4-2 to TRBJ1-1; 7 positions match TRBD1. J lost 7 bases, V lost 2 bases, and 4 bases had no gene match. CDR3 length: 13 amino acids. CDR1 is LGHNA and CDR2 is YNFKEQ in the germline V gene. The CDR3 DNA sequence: TGTGCCAGCAGCCAACCCTGGACAGGTGAAGCTTTCTTT. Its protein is CASSQPWTGEAFF.

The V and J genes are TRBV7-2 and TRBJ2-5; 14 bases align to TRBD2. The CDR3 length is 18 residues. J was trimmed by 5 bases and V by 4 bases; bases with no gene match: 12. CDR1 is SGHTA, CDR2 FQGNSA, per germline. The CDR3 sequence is CASSSRLAGGPEDETQYF. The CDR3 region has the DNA TGTGCCAGCAGCTCCCGACTAGCGGGAGGGCCGGAGGATGAGACCCAGTACTTC.

CDR3 in DNA: TGTGCCAGCAGCCTCAGCGGGAGGGGGCCAGATACGCAGTATTTT. Protein sequence: CASSLSGRGPDTQYF. The chain recombines TRBV3-1 (or the pseudogene TRBV3-2) with TRBJ2-3; the match to TRBD2 covers 10 bases. The germline gives CDR1 LGHDT, CDR2 YNNKEL (reference sequence). The ends lost 4 bases at V and 4 bases at J; junction bases unmatched: 5. The CDR3 sequence is 15 residues long.

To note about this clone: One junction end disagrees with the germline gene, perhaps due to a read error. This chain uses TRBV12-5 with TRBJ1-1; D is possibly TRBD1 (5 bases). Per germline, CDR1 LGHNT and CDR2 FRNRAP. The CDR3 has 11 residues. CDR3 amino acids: CASGSNPDKVF. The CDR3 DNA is TGTGCTAGTGGTTCTAATCCGGACAAGGTCTTT.

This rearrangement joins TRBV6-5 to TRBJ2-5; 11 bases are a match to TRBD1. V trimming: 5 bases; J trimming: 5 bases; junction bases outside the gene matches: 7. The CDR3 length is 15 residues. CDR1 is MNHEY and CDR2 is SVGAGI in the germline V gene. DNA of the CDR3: TGTGCCAGCAGTCACGGGACAGGGGGTGGTGAGACCCAGTACTTC. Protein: CASSHGTGGGETQYF.

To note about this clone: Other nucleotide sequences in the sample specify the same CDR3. This CDR3 reads CASSLVPNEQFF. The CDR3 DNA is TGTGCCAGCAGCTTGGTCCCGAATGAGCAGTTCTTC. V usage is TRBV5-6 and J usage is TRBJ2-1; D uncertain. Germline lookup yields CDR1 SGHDT and CDR2 YYEEEE. Deletions cut 0 bases from V and 7 bases from J, with 5 bases between. There are 12 residues in the CDR3.

CDR3 loop: CASSSGTGVSPLHF. In nucleotides, the CDR3 is TGTGCCAGCAGTTCCGGGACAGGGGTCTCACCCCTCCACTTT. This chain connects TRBV2 to TRBJ1-6, with TRBD1 matching over 10 bases. Per germline, CDR1 SNHLY and CDR2 FYNNEI. The CDR3 consists of 14 residues. The V gene end was trimmed by 5 bases and the J gene end by 10 bases; junction bases not matched to a gene: 5.

The CDR3 loop reads CASSLIAESTYEQYF. The DNA of the CDR3 is TGTGCCAGCAGCCTGATAGCGGAGAGTACCTACGAGCAGTACTTC. The chain links TRBV5-6 to TRBJ2-7; D possibly corresponds to TRBD2 (6 bases). The germline CDR1 and CDR2 sequences are SGHDT and YYEEEE. The CDR3 has 15 amino acids. Trimming took off 4 bases at V and 2 bases at J, with 16 bases between the two ends.